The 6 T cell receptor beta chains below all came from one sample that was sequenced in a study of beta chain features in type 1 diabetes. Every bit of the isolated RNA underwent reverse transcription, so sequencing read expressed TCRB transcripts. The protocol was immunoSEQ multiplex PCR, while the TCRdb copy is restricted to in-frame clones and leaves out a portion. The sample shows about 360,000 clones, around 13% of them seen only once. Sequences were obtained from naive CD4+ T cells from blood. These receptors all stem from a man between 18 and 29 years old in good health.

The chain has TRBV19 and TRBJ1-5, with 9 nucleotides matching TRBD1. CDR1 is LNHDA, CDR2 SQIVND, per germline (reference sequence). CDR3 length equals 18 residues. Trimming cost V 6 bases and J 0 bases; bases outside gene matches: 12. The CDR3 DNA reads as TGTGCCAGTAGCCCCGCTCCGGGACAGGGACATAGCAATCAGCCCCAGCATTTT. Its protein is CASSPAPGQGHSNQPQHF.

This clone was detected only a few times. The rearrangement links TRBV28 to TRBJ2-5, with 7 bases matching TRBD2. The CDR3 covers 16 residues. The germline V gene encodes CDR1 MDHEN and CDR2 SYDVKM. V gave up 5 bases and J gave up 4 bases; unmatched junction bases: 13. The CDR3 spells CASSTIVLALGETQYF. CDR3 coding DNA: TGTGCCAGCAGTACGATCGTACTAGCGCTCGGAGAGACCCAGTACTTC. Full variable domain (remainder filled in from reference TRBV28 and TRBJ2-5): DVKVTQSSRYLVKRTGEKVFLECVQDMDHENMFWYRQDPGLGLRLIYFSYDVKMKEKGDIPEGYSVSREKKERFSLILESASTNQTSMYLCASSTIVLALGETQYFGPGTRLLVL.

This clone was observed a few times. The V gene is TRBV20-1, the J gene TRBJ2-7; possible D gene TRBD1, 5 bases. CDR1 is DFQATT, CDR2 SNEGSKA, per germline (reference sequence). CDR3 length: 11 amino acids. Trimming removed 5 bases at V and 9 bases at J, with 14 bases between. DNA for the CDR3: TGCAGTGCTGGGATGACAGACGGGCAGTACTTC. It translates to CSAGMTDGQYF.

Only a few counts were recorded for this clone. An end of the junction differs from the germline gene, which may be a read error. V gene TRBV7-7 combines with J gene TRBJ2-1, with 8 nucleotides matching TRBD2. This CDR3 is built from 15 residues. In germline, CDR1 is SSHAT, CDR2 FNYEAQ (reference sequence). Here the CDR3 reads CASSLGSSGIGEQFF. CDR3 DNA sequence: TGTGCTAGCAGCTTAGGTAGTAGCGGGATCGGTGAGCAGTTCTTC.

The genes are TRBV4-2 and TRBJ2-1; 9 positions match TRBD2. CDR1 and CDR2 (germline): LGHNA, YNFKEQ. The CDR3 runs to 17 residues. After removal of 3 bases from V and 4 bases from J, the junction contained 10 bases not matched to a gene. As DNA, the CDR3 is TGTGCCAGCAGCCATCGAGCAAGCGGGGGGCCTTACAATGAGCAGTTCTTC. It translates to CASSHRASGGPYNEQFF.

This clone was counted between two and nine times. The CDR3 coding sequence is TGTGCCAGCGCGTTCCCTCCAGGATTAGCCAAAAACATTCAGTACTTC. It specifies CASAFPPGLAKNIQYF. The V and J genes are TRBV27 and TRBJ2-4; D unresolved. The CDR3 is made up of 16 amino acids. The V end lost 8 bases, the J end lost 0 bases, and 17 bases lay between the germline ends. Germline CDR1 MNHEY, CDR2 SMNVEV (reference sequence).